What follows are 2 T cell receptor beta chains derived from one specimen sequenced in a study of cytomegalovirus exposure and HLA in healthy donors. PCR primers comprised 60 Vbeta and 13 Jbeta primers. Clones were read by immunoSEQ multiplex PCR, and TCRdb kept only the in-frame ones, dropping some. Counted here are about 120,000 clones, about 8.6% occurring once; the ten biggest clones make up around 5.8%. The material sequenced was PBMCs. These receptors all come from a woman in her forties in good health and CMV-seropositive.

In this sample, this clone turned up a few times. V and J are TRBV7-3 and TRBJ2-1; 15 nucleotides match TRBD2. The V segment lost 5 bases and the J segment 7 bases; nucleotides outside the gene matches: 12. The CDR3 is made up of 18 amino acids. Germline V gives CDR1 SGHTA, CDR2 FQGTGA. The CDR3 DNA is TGTGCCAGCAGCCCCCGCCGGACTAGCGGGGGGGCAGGGAATGAGCAGTTCTTC. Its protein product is CASSPRRTSGGAGNEQFF.

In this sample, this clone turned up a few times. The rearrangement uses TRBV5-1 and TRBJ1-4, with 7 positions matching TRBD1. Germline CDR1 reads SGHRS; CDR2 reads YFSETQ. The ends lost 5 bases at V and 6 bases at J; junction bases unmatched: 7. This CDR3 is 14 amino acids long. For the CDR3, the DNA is TGCGCCAGCAGGTTACAGGGGTTAGATGAAAAACTGTTTTTT. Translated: CASRLQGLDEKLFF.